These 18 T cell receptor beta chains share one sample of origin, sequenced in a study of T cells in Graves' hyperthyroidism and ophthalmopathy. Regions amplified from RNA transcripts were the TCR beta CDR3 regions. Carried out on the TCR CDR3, a first-round RT-PCR used the HTBI primer set. TCRdb passed the multiplex PCR reads through MiXCR, listing each CDR3 protein once. Of some 720,000 distinct CDR3 sequences listed, approximately 16% were seen once; the top ten hold around 7.7%. The sequenced sample consisted of blood. The receptors come from a man younger than 30 with Graves' hyperthyroidism.

This clonotype was observed a handful of times. The chain employs TRBV29-1 and TRBJ2-3, with D possibly TRBD2 on 6 matching bases. V was shortened by 7 bases and J by 3 bases, with 17 bases between the two germline ends. Germline-derived CDR1 and CDR2 are SQVTM and ANQGSEA. This CDR3 comprises 14 residues. In nucleotides, the CDR3 is TGCAGCGCTGGTGAGGGTGGAGGGACAGATACGCAGTATTTT. This codes for CSAGEGGGTDTQYF.

This chain connects TRBV7-9 to TRBJ1-1, with D perhaps matching TRBD1 (6 bases). Trimming removed 4 bases from V and 5 bases from J, with 17 bases in between. The CDR3 length is 15 residues. Looked up from germline, CDR1 is SEHNR and CDR2 is FQNEAQ (reference sequence). The DNA of the CDR3 is TGTGCCAGCAGCTCCTGGGATACAGGGAGGACTGAAGCTTTCTTT. Amino acid sequence: CASSSWDTGRTEAFF.

This clonotype was seen repeatedly, ten times or more. This rearrangement joins TRBV24-1 to TRBJ2-1, with 12 nucleotides matching TRBD2. This CDR3 region has 13 residues. Trimming at V came to 11 bases and at J to 4 bases, leaving 2 bases not matched to a gene. Germline CDR1 reads KGHDR; CDR2 reads SFDVKD. CDR3 nucleotides: TGTGCCATCGGACTAGCGGGGTACAATGAGCAGTTCTTC. Protein product: CAIGLAGYNEQFF.

This rearrangement joins TRBV19 to TRBJ1-5, with D perhaps matching TRBD1 (5 bases). Between the trimmed V and J ends, which lost 4 bases and 8 bases, there was a span of 15 bases. CDR1 and CDR2 (germline): LNHDA, SQIVND (reference sequence). This CDR3 contains 14 residues. The CDR3 region is CASSTPRVIEPQHF. CDR3 bases: TGTGCCAGTAGTACCCCCAGGGTAATTGAGCCCCAGCATTTT.

This clonotype was seen many times. This rearrangement joins TRBV7-8 to TRBJ2-7; D call uncertain. Germline loops: CDR1 SGHVS, CDR2 FQNEAQ. The CDR3 consists of 14 residues. The ends were cut back, 2 bases at V and 4 bases at J, with 12 bases in the middle. In DNA, the CDR3 is TGTGCCAGCAGCTTAATAGGTGGGCTTTACGAGCAGTACTTC. It specifies CASSLIGGLYEQYF.

This clonotype occurred many times. The chain uses TRBV3-1 and TRBJ2-1; a weak D match, TRBD1 (5 bases). CDR3 length equals 14 residues. V was shortened by 2 bases and J by 7 bases, with 12 bases between the two germline ends. Germline V gene data show CDR1 as LGHDT and CDR2 as YNNKEL (reference sequence). The CDR3 spells CASSQSLRGNEQFF. The CDR3 DNA reads TGTGCCAGCAGCCAATCACTTAGGGGTAATGAGCAGTTCTTC.

The table lists this clonotype with many counts. The chain employs TRBV20-1 and TRBJ2-7; a weak D match, TRBD2 (6 bases). The germline V gene has CDR1 DFQATT and CDR2 SNEGSKA (reference sequence). The length of the CDR3 is 14 residues. V was shortened by 4 bases and J by 1 base, with 14 bases between the two germline ends. The CDR3 region has the DNA TGCAGTGCTAAGGTGGCGGGACGATCCTACGAGCAGTACTTC. It specifies CSAKVAGRSYEQYF.

V and J are TRBV5-1 and TRBJ2-1; D not resolved. The V gene's germline CDR1 is SGHRS and CDR2 YFSETQ. V was cut by 0 bases and J by 4 bases, with 11 bases left in between. The CDR3 sequence is 15 residues long. The CDR3 DNA reads as TGCGCCAGCAGCTTGGAGTCGTACGGATACAATGAGCAGTTCTTC. Amino acids: CASSLESYGYNEQFF.

Many counts were recorded for this clonotype. J is TRBJ1-1 and V is TRBV18, with D unclear. With 3 bases removed from V and 0 bases from J, the gap between germline ends came to 5 bases. This CDR3 spans 13 amino acids. CDR1 and CDR2 from the germline V gene are KGHSH and LQKENI. This CDR3 is CASSPGLNTEAFF. As DNA, the CDR3 is TGTGCCAGCTCACCTGGGTTGAACACTGAAGCTTTCTTT.

This clonotype was detected a few times. One end of the junction is discordant with germline, which a read error may explain. The V call is TRBV6-5, the J call TRBJ2-2; 7 nucleotides match TRBD2. CDR3 length equals 18 residues. Per germline, CDR1 MNHEY and CDR2 SVGAGI. This chain's CDR3 is CASSHSYISGYPTGELFF. For the CDR3, the DNA is TGTGCCAGCAGTCACTCTTATATTAGCGGGTACCCCACCGGGGAGCTGTTTTTT.

This clonotype has at least ten counts. The chain couples TRBV20-1 to TRBJ2-7, with unresolved D. The CDR3 loop spans 12 amino acids. Trimming took off 5 bases at V and 0 bases at J, with 8 bases between the two ends. Germline V lookup: CDR1 DFQATT, CDR2 SNEGSKA (reference sequence). The CDR3 sequence: CSAGPSSYEQYF. CDR3 sequence (DNA): TGCAGTGCTGGACCGAGCTCCTACGAGCAGTACTTC.

This clonotype was counted ten times or more. This chain uses TRBV2 with TRBJ1-5; no clear D gene. Germline CDR1 reads SNHLY; CDR2 reads FYNNEI. This CDR3 has 12 residues. V gave up 4 bases and J gave up 6 bases, with 7 bases separating them. CDR3 DNA sequence: TGTGCCAGCAGTGGTGGGCGTCAGCCCCAGCATTTT. Protein product: CASSGGRQPQHF.

In its sample, this clonotype was seen many times. The chain carries TRBV10-2 and TRBJ2-1; maybe TRBD2 (5 bases). This CDR3 is built from 14 residues. Looked up from germline, CDR1 is WSHSY and CDR2 is SAAADI. The V and J ends lost 5 bases and 8 bases respectively, with 16 bases between them. The CDR3 region has the DNA TGCGCCAGCAGTTGGACTGGCCCCGGGGATGAGCAGTTCTTC. Protein: CASSWTGPGDEQFF.

In this sample, this clonotype turned up a few times. This chain connects TRBV20-1 to TRBJ2-3, with 7 positions matching TRBD2. This CDR3 has 16 residues. Germline V gene lookup returns CDR1 DFQATT and CDR2 SNEGSKA (reference sequence). V was clipped by 6 bases and J by 0 bases; unmatched bases: 12. The CDR3 DNA sequence: TGCAGTGCCGTCCCAGCGGGACCGGCTAGCACAGATACGCAGTATTTT. As protein: CSAVPAGPASTDTQYF.

This sequence joins TRBV30 and TRBJ2-7, with D possibly TRBD2 on 6 matching bases. V was clipped by 1 base and J by 1 base, with 14 bases between them. Germline V CDR1 and CDR2: GTSNPN, SVGIG (reference sequence). CDR3 length equals 15 residues. CDR3 sequence (DNA): TGTGCCTGGAGTGAGTGGCGGGGCCTATCCTACGAGCAGTACTTC. Residues: CAWSEWRGLSYEQYF.

There are a few counts of this clonotype. The rearrangement links TRBV7-2 to TRBJ2-1; the D gene is possibly TRBD1 (5 bases). Germline CDR1 and CDR2: SGHTA and FQGNSA. This CDR3 has 15 residues. V lost 1 base and J lost 8, with 15 bases in between. This CDR3 is CASSLGGQVMDEQFF. The CDR3 coding sequence is TGTGCCAGCAGCTTAGGAGGACAAGTCATGGATGAGCAGTTCTTC.

The chain carries TRBV29-1 and TRBJ2-2, with D possibly being TRBD2 (7 bases). This CDR3 comprises 15 residues. Between the trimmed V and J ends, which lost 0 bases and 4 bases, there was a span of 12 bases. Germline V gene lookup returns CDR1 SQVTM and CDR2 ANQGSEA. For the CDR3, the DNA is TGCAGCGTTGAAGAAGGAGGGGGGGCCACCGGGGAGCTGTTTTTT. Encoded protein: CSVEEGGGATGELFF.

The rearrangement joins TRBV12-3 or TRBV12-4 to TRBJ2-2, with D perhaps TRBD1 or TRBD2 (5 bases each). With 4 bases removed from V and 0 bases from J, the gap between germline ends came to 12 bases. The CDR3 has 16 residues. CDR3 coding DNA: TGTGCCAGCAGTTGGCACGGGGCCACGAACACCGGGGAGCTGTTTTTT. Its translation is CASSWHGATNTGELFF.